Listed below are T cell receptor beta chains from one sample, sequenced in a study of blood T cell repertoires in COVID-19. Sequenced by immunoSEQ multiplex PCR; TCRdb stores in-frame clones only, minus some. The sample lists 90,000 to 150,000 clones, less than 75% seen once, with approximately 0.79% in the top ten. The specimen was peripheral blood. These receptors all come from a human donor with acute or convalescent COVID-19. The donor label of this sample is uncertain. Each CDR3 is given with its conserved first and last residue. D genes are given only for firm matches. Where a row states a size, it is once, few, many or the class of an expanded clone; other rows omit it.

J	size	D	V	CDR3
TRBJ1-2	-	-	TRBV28	CASITGDGLYGYTF
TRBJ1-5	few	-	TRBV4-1	CASSQDPLRGRSSNQPQHF
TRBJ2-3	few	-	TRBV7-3	CASSLTSTSNSDTQYF
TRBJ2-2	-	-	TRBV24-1	CATSSDYSGELFF
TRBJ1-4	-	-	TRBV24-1	CATRGDLGANEKLFF
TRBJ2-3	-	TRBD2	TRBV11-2	CASSFHGAGGNTQYF
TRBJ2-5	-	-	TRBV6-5	CASSYSDQVSAQYF
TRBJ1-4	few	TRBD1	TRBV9	CASSPRGANNEKLFF
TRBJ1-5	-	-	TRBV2	CASSRFMTGSNQPQHF
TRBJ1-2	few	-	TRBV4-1	CASSQAPTANYGYTF
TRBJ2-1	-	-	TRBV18	CASSPEWSYNEQFF
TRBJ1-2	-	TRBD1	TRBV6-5	CASRRTGDYGYTF
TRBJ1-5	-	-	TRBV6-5	CASRQGHQPQHF
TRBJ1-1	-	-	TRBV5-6	CASSTIMGGTEAFF
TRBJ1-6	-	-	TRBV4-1	CASSQEGGKHNSPLHF
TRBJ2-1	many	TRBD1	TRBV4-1	CASSQDQGVVNEQFF
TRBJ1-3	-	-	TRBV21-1	CASSKSEGRISSGNTIYF
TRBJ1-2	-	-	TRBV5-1	CASSAGRDSYGYTF
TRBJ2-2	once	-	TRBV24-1	CATSDWRGKSGELFF
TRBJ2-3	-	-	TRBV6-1	CASSEWGSTDTQYF
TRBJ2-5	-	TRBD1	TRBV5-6	CASSWGTGVTETQYF
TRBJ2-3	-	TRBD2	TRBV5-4	CASSLEERGGRTDTQYF
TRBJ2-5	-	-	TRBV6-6	CASSYSPPAETQYF
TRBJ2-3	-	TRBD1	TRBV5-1	CASSRGQGAGDTQYF
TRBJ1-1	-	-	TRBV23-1	CASSQSSGINTEAFF
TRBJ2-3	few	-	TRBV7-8	CASSSRRVGDTQYF
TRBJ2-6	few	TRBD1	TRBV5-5	CASSQGQVLSGANVLTF
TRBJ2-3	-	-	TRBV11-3	CASSRQVTDTQYF
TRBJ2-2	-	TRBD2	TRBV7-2	CASSLLAGVTTGELFF
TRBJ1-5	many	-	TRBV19	CASSISNRGGAQHF
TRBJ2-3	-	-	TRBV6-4	CASSQRGGATDTQYF